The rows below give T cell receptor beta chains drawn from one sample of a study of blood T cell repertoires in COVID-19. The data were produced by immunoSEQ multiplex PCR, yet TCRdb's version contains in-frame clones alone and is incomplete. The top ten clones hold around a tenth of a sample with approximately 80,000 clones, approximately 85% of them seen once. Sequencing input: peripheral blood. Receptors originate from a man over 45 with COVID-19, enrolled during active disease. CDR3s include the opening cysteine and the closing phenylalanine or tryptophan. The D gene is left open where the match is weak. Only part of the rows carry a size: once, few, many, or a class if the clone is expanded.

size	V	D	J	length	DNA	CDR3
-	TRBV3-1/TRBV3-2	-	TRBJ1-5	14	TGTGCCAGCAGCCATCTAGGTGTCAATCAGCCCCAGCATTTT	CASSHLGVNQPQHF
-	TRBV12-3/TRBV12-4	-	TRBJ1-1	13	TGTGCCAGCAGTTTACGAGTGAACACTGAAGCTTTCTTT	CASSLRVNTEAFF
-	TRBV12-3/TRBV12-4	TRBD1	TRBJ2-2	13	TGTGCCAGCAGGACAGGGTCGGGCGGGGAGCTGTTTTTT	CASRTGSGGELFF
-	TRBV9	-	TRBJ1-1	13	TGTGCCAGCAGCGAGGGAGGGAACACTGAAGCTTTCTTT	CASSEGGNTEAFF
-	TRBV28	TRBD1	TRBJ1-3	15	TGTGCCAGCAGTAGTCCGGGACAGGGAGTCGGCACCATATATTTT	CASSSPGQGVGTIYF
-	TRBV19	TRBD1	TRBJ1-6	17	TGTGCCAGTAGTTTACGGACAGGGGGCTTCAATAATTCACCCCTCCACTTT	CASSLRTGGFNNSPLHF
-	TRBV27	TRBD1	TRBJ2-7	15	TGTGCCAGCACAACGGGGGACAGGGGGCTCTACGAGCAGTACTTC	CASTTGDRGLYEQYF
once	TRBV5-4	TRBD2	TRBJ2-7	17	TGTGCCAGCAGCCATTCCATCGGAGCGGGAGGGAGACACGAGCAGTACTTC	CASSHSIGAGGRHEQYF
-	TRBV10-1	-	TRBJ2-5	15	TGCGCCAGCAGTCTCCGGGCAGGGAAGTGTGAGACCCAGTACTTC	CASSLRAGKCETQYF
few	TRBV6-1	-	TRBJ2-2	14	TGTGCCAGCAGTGAATCTGGCCCGCCCGGGGAGCTGTTTTTT	CASSESGPPGELFF
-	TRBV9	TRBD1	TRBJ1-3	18	TGTGCCAGCAGCGTAGCTACAGGGGGCCAAATCTCTGGAAACACCATATATTTT	CASSVATGGQISGNTIYF
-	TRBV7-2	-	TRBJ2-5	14	TGTGCCAGCAGCTTTGCGCCCCTTAAAGAGACCCAGTACTTC	CASSFAPLKETQYF
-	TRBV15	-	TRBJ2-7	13	TGTGCCACCGCGATAGGGGCCTCCTACGAGCAGTACTTC	CATAIGASYEQYF
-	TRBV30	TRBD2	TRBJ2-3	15	TGTGCCTGGAGTGGGACTAGCGGTAGCACAGATACGCAGTATTTT	CAWSGTSGSTDTQYF
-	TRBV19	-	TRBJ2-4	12	TGTGCCAGTAGTATTCAGGGAAACATTCAGTACTTC	CASSIQGNIQYF
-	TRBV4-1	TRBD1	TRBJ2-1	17	TGCGCCAGCAGCCAACATCAGCCGTTTCAGGGGGACAATGAGCAGTTCTTC	CASSQHQPFQGDNEQFF
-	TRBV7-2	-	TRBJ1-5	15	TGTGCCAGCAGCTTAGGGCATAATAGCAATCAGCCCCAGCATTTT	CASSLGHNSNQPQHF
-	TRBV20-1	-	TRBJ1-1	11	TGCAGTGCCAGAACTGATGTCGGTACTTTCTTT	CSARTDVGTFF
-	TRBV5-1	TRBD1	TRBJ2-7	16	TGCGCCAGCAGCTTGTTCCCGGGACAGGGTGGTGACGAGCAGTACTTC	CASSLFPGQGGDEQYF
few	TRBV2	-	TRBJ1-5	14	TGTGCCAGCAGTGCCGGACTGGGCAATCAGCCCCAGCATTTT	CASSAGLGNQPQHF
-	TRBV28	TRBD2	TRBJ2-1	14	TGTGCCAGCAGTTTCAGACTAGCGGGAGTTGAGCAGTTCTTC	CASSFRLAGVEQFF
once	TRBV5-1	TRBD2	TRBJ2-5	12	TGCGCCAGCCGGGGGGTTGGGGAGACCCAGTACTTC	CASRGVGETQYF